This T cell receptor beta chain is from a study of shared clonotypes between healthy human individuals. The overall study: Three plates were used per donor for CD4 naive, three for CD4 memory, two for CD8 naive and one for CD8 memory. Study findings and constraints: Clonotypes which were not shared had lower generation probabilities than clonotypes that all four donors shared.

On this clone: The antigen is undetermined.

Replicate PCRs from sorted subsets contained around 190 ng DNA, which is 29,000 or so T cell genomes. Sequencing was performed with immunoSEQ multiplex PCR; in TCRdb, only in-frame clones are kept and a portion is missing. The sample lists 2 million to 3 million clones, under 95% seen once, with around 0.37% in the top ten. Sequencing input: naive CD4+ T cells from PBMCs. As to subset: CD45RA+ positively selected. This TCR was recovered from a young man in good health. Some clones in this sample may be carry-over from other donors' samples.

The CDR3 reads CASSLYSGFQPQHF. The CDR3 nucleotides are TGTGCCAGCAGTTTATATTCTGGGTTTCAGCCCCAGCATTTT. The V call is TRBV28, the J call TRBJ1-5; D call uncertain. Trimming removed 1 base from V and 6 bases from J, with 10 bases in between. The V gene's germline CDR1 is MDHEN and CDR2 SYDVKM. This CDR3 contains 14 residues.